The 9 T cell receptor beta chains below were found in one sample sequenced in a study of blood T cell repertoires in COVID-19. Measured with immunoSEQ multiplex PCR; TCRdb has only the in-frame clones, and not every one. The sample contains roughly 77,000 clones, over 70% of which appear only once. The specimen sequenced was peripheral blood. These receptors all stem from a human donor in a cohort sampled during active COVID-19.

This rearrangement joins TRBV18 to TRBJ2-7, with D perhaps TRBD1 (5 bases). This CDR3 spans 14 amino acids. Looked up from germline, CDR1 is KGHSH and CDR2 is LQKENI. V lost 2 bases and J 2 bases, leaving 10 bases between the germline ends. DNA of the CDR3: TGTGCCAGCTCACCAGAGGCAGGGACCTACGAGCAGTACTTC. Its translation: CASSPEAGTYEQYF.

This chain connects TRBV7-9 to TRBJ2-7; TRBD1 matches at 7 bases. The CDR3 has 15 residues. J was trimmed by 3 bases and V by 4 bases; bases with no gene match: 9. Germline-derived CDR1 and CDR2 are SEHNR and FQNEAQ (reference sequence). Here the CDR3 DNA reads TGTGCCAGCAGCTCTCCCCTTGACAGGGACTACGAGCAGTACTTC. Its protein product is CASSSPLDRDYEQYF.

The chain's CDR3 is CASSGGRPYEQYF. CDR3 DNA: TGTGCCAGCAGTGGCGGGAGGCCCTACGAGCAGTACTTC. V is TRBV12-3 or TRBV12-4 and J is TRBJ2-7; 8 positions agree with TRBD2. The CDR3 totals 13 residues. J gave up 2 bases and V 5 bases, and 2 bases lay outside the gene matches.

The V and J genes are TRBV2 and TRBJ1-2, with D perhaps TRBD1 (6 bases). The CDR3 contains 16 residues. Per the germline V gene, CDR1 is SNHLY and CDR2 is FYNNEI. Trimming removed 6 bases from V and 0 bases from J, with 17 bases in between. This chain's CDR3 is CASSLLGHHSNYGYTF. The CDR3 nucleotides read TGTGCCAGCAGCCTCTTGGGACACCACTCTAACTATGGCTACACCTTC.

This chain connects TRBV7-6 to TRBJ1-1; perhaps TRBD1 as D (6 bases). The CDR3 loop spans 15 amino acids. In germline, CDR1 is SGHVS, CDR2 FNYEAQ. The V end was cut by 5 bases, the J end by 1 base, with 14 bases between. The CDR3 DNA follows: TGTGCCAGCAGCCCACGGCAAGGGGGGAACACTGAAGCTTTCTTT. As protein: CASSPRQGGNTEAFF. Together with reference TRBV7-6 and TRBJ1-1, the CDR3 gives the full variable domain: GAGVSQSPRYKVTKRGQDVALRCDPISGHVSLYWYRQALGQGPEFLTYFNYEAQQDKSGLPNDRFSAERPEGSISTLTIQRTEQRDSAMYRCASSPRQGGNTEAFFGQGTRLTVV.

The CDR3 is CASSPPPGRETQYF. The CDR3 nucleotides are TGTGCCAGCTCACCACCGCCAGGGAGGGAGACCCAGTACTTC. V and J are TRBV18 and TRBJ2-5; D might be TRBD2 (6 bases). This CDR3 spans 14 amino acids. Germline assignment: CDR1 KGHSH and CDR2 LQKENI. V was pared by 0 bases and J by 5 bases, with 10 bases between.

This clone was counted only a few times. The genes are TRBV24-1 and TRBJ2-1; D uncertain. V was trimmed by 5 bases and J by 2 bases, leaving 6 bases between them. Germline V gene data show CDR1 as KGHDR and CDR2 as SFDVKD. The CDR3 sequence is 13 residues long. The CDR3 spells CATSGTAYNEQFF. The CDR3 bases are TGTGCCACCAGTGGCACAGCCTACAATGAGCAGTTCTTC.

This clone showed up just once. V is TRBV19 and J is TRBJ2-3, with 11 bases that match TRBD2. Germline CDR1 LNHDA, CDR2 SQIVND (reference sequence). The CDR3 loop spans 16 amino acids. V lost 3 bases, J lost 5 bases, and 7 bases stayed unmatched. The CDR3 coding sequence is TGTGCCAGTAGTATCTCGCTAGCGGGGGGTAAAGATACGCAGTATTTT. Its protein product is CASSISLAGGKDTQYF.

CDR3 residues: CAWSQGADYEQYF. CDR3 nucleotides: TGTGCCTGGAGTCAGGGGGCGGACTACGAGCAGTACTTC. The rearrangement joins TRBV30 to TRBJ2-7; 8 nucleotides agree with TRBD1. V shed 2 bases, J shed 3 bases, and the junction held 3 bases outside the gene matches. The CDR3 consists of 13 residues. Germline CDR1 reads GTSNPN; CDR2 reads SVGIG (reference sequence).